This T cell receptor beta chain was obtained from a study of T cell responses to AZD1222 COVID-19 vaccine. Clones were sequenced by immunoSEQ multiplex PCR, and TCRdb holds only the in-frame ones, with some missing. This table holds 150,000 to 200,000 clones, 90% to 95% found once. Study-level points and caveats: Recipients of AZD1222 seropositive at baseline numbered only 5 or 6.

V lost 5 bases, J lost 3 bases, and 7 bases stayed unmatched. CDR1 is SGHTA and CDR2 is FQGNSA in the germline V gene. The CDR3 covers 14 residues. Only one count was recorded for this clone. The antigen remains unidentified. This clonotype was obtained from an adult who received the AZD1222 COVID-19 vaccine. The chain recombines TRBV7-2 with TRBJ2-7; 7 bases are shared with TRBD2. The material sequenced was peripheral blood, taken 28 days after the second AZD1222 dose. The CDR3 sequence: CASSPRAGHYEQYF. CDR3 nucleotides: TGTGCCAGCAGCCCGAGAGCGGGGCACTACGAGCAGTACTTC.